The rows below give T cell receptor beta chains drawn from one sample of a study of T cell responses to AZD1222 COVID-19 vaccine. TCRdb's copy holds only in-frame clones and misses some; the assay was immunoSEQ multiplex PCR. The profile covers about 15,000 clones, with about 88% appearing a single time and 2.9% taken by the ten largest. Sample: peripheral blood, taken 28 days after the second AZD1222 dose. These receptor sequences come from an adult who received the AZD1222 COVID-19 vaccine. CDR3s include the opening cysteine and the closing phenylalanine or tryptophan. Each record gives: J gene, V gene, CDR3 protein.

J: TRBJ1-4; V: TRBV28; CDR3: CASSSGPAGAGEKLFF
J: TRBJ1-1; V: TRBV20-1; CDR3: CSAKGNTEAFF
J: TRBJ2-1; V: TRBV3-1/TRBV3-2; CDR3: CASSQDRDSYNEQFF
J: TRBJ2-2; V: TRBV6-2/TRBV6-3; CDR3: CASSRQGEAGELFF
J: TRBJ2-3; V: TRBV24-1; CDR3: CATKGGGLTDTQYF
J: TRBJ2-2; V: TRBV19; CDR3: CASSTGPRTGELFF
J: TRBJ1-1; V: TRBV29-1; CDR3: CSVVGTGNTEAFF
J: TRBJ2-3; V: TRBV6-5; CDR3: CASRGGVGTDTQYF
J: TRBJ2-5; V: TRBV12-3/TRBV12-4; CDR3: CASSLPEGETQYF
J: TRBJ2-7; V: TRBV5-6; CDR3: CASSTYQTGAFDYEQYF
J: TRBJ1-1; V: TRBV5-4; CDR3: CASSPALPGATEAFF
J: TRBJ2-1; V: TRBV28; CDR3: CASSLSLEGRREQFF
J: TRBJ1-2; V: TRBV28; CDR3: CAAGPRYGYTF
J: TRBJ2-3; V: TRBV6-8; CDR3: CASNHGLAAGGSNLPSTDTQYF
J: TRBJ1-2; V: TRBV6-4; CDR3: CASSPQGGNGYTF
J: TRBJ2-7; V: TRBV12-3/TRBV12-4; CDR3: CASSRGVERNF
J: TRBJ1-1; V: TRBV21-1; CDR3: CASSKLDRGALLNTEAFF
J: TRBJ2-5; V: TRBV29-1; CDR3: CSVALAGVRETQYF
J: TRBJ2-7; V: TRBV28; CDR3: CASHGSGTGSYEQYF
J: TRBJ2-4; V: TRBV3-1/TRBV3-2; CDR3: CASSQVRGTPHLAKNIQYF
J: TRBJ1-1; V: TRBV25-1; CDR3: CASIGGRGVGGSTEAFF
J: TRBJ2-7; V: TRBV15; CDR3: CATSRTSGAYEQYF
J: TRBJ1-4; V: TRBV7-9; CDR3: CASSLALGGTEKLFF
J: TRBJ2-2; V: TRBV19; CDR3: CASSIRGTSGGEGGELFF
J: TRBJ1-1; V: TRBV12-3/TRBV12-4; CDR3: CASSPYLTEAFF
J: TRBJ2-4; V: TRBV29-1; CDR3: CSASPRLAKNIQYF
J: TRBJ2-1; V: TRBV5-1; CDR3: CASSWGLAGADEQFF
J: TRBJ2-3; V: TRBV20-1; CDR3: CSARPLDTQYF